Sequencing of this T cell receptor beta chain was carried out in a study of metastatic and nonmetastatic thyroid tumors. The overall study: Across peripheral blood and tumor or nodule tissue samples taken from malignant and benign thyroid patients, the repertoires were compared with one another.

CDR1 and CDR2 (germline): MNHEY, SVGAGI. The CDR3 contains 16 residues. Patients were all untreated before their thyroid surgery. Notes on the study in general: In both blood and tumor samples, TCR beta diversity was reported significantly higher for malignant than benign nodules.

MiXCR reprocessed the PCR reads for TCRdb. Altogether 20,000 or so clones are present, around a quarter being singletons, with the ten largest covering around 5.6%. In its sample, this clone was seen a few times. As yet, its antigen is unknown. Compared with germline, one end of the junction differs, possibly owing to a read error. This sequence was found in a female donor with papillary thyroid cancer or a benign thyroid nodule (not recorded which). Some clones in this sample may be carry-over from other donors' samples. The chain combines TRBV6-5 with TRBJ1-6, with D maybe TRBD1 (6 bases). Sequencing was done on a sample of blood. The CDR3 loop is CASSYCPGQRDSPLHF. CDR3 DNA sequence: TGTGCCAGCAGCTACTGCCCTGGACAGAGGGATTCACCCCTCCACTTT.